This T cell receptor (beta chain) is from a study of sequential checkpoint blockade in melanoma. Across the study: Patients were randomized 1:1 to nivolumab-then-ipilimumab or ipilimumab-then-nivolumab first-line. Each arm's sequence ended with maintenance nivolumab.

Described treatment: randomized to nivolumab then ipilimumab (arm A) or the reverse (arm B). DNA-damaging chemotherapy had not been given to any patient beforehand. Sorted cells were live CD3+CD8+, lacking CD19 and CD56, from PBMCs. Measured with immunoSEQ multiplex PCR; TCRdb has only the in-frame clones, and not every one. The sample shows roughly 30,000 clones, 65% to 85% of them seen only once. CDR3 size: 14 residues. J gave up 6 bases and V 7 bases, and 7 bases lay outside the gene matches. Germline V gene lookup returns CDR1 SEHNR and CDR2 FQNEAQ (reference sequence). The chain links TRBV7-9 to TRBJ1-4; TRBD1 aligns across 8 bases. The sequence was collected from a human donor with melanoma. Here the sequenced sample was CD8+ T cells sorted from blood (inferred from file names), taken from a patient given nivolumab and ipilimumab in sequence. The CDR3 nucleotides read TGTGCCAGCACCGCAGGGGGCTTTGATGAAAAACTGTTTTTT. It yields the protein CASTAGGFDEKLFF.